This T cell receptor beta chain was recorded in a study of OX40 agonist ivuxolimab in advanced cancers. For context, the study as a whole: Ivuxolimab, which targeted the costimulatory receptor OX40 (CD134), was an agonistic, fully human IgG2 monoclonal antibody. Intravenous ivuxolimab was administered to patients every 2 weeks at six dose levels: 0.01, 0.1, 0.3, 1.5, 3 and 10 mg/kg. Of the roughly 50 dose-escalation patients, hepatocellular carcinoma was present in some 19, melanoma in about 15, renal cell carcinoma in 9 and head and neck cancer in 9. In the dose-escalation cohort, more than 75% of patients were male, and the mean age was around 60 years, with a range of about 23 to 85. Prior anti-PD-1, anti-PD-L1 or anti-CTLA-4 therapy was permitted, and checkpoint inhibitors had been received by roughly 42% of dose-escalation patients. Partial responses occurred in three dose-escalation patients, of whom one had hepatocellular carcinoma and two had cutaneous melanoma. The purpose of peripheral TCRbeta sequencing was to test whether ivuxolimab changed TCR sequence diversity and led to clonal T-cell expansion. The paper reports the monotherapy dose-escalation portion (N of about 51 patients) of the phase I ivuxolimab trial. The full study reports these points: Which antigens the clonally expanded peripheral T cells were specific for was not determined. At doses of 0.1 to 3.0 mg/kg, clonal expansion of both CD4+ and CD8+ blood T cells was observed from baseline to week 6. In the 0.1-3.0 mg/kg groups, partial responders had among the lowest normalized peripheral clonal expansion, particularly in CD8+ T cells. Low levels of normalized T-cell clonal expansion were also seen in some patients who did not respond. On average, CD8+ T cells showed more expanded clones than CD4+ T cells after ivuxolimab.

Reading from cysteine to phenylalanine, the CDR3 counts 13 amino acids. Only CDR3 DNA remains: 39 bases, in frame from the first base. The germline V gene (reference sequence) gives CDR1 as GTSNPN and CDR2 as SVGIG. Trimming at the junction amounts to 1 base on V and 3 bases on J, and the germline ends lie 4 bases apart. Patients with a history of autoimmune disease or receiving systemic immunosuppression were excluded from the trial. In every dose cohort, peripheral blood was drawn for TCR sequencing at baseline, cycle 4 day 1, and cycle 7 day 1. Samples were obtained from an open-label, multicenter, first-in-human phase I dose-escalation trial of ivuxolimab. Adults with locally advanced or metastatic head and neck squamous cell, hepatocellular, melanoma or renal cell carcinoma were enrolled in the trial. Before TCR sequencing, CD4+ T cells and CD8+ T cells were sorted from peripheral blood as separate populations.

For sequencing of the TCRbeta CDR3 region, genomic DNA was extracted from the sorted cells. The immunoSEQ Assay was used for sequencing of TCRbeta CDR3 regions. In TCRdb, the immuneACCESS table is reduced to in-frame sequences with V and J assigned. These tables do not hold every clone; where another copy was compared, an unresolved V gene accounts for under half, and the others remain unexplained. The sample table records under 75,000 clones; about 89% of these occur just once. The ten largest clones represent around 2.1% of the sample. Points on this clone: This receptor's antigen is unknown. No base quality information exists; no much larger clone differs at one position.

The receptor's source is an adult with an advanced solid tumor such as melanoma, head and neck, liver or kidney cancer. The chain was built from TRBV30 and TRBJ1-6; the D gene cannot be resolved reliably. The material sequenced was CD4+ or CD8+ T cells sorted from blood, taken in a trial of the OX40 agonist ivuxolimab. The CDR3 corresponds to CAWSGGYNSPLHF. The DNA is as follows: TGTGCCTGGAGTGGTGGCTATAATTCACCCCTCCACTTT.